The rows below give T cell receptor beta chains drawn from one sample of a study of blood T cell repertoires in COVID-19. Generated by immunoSEQ multiplex PCR, the TCRdb table keeps only in-frame clones and is missing some. The data hold roughly 250,000 clones, with approximately 80% observed a single time. Source material: peripheral blood. The receptors stem from a woman aged 40 to 50 with active or convalescent COVID-19. CDR3s include the opening cysteine and the closing phenylalanine or tryptophan. The D gene is left open where the match is weak. The listing skips clone size in some rows; elsewhere it reads once, few, many or a size class.

clone_size	j_call	v_call	d_call	cdr3_aa	cdr3_nt
few	TRBJ1-5	TRBV28	TRBD1	CASSSRTGGVPLQPQHF	TGTGCCAGCAGTTCCCGAACAGGGGGCGTCCCCCTACAGCCCCAGCATTTT
.	TRBJ2-2	TRBV24-1	TRBD1	CATSDLWTGGRTGELFF	TGTGCCACCAGTGATTTGTGGACAGGGGGTCGGACCGGGGAGCTGTTTTTT
.	TRBJ2-3	TRBV11-2	.	CASSSGQGLTDTQYF	TGTGCCAGCAGCTCAGGGCAGGGACTGACAGATACGCAGTATTTT
.	TRBJ1-6	TRBV4-1	.	CASSQEGRGGQAPLHF	TGCGCCAGCAGCCAAGAGGGGAGGGGGGGTCAAGCACCCCTCCACTTT
once	TRBJ1-1	TRBV10-2	.	CASRGRGPDTEAFF	TGCGCCAGCAGGGGGAGGGGTCCGGACACTGAAGCTTTCTTT
.	TRBJ2-5	TRBV9	TRBD2	CASSVGLAGGETQYF	TGTGCCAGCAGCGTAGGGCTAGCGGGGGGTGAGACCCAGTACTTC
.	TRBJ2-6	TRBV18	.	CASSPRQSHPSSGANVLTF	TGTGCCAGCTCACCACGACAATCCCACCCGTCCTCTGGGGCCAACGTCCTGACTTTC
.	TRBJ1-2	TRBV10-3	.	CAISEDGGYGYTF	TGTGCCATCAGTGAGGACGGAGGCTATGGCTACACCTTC
.	TRBJ1-1	TRBV10-3	TRBD1	CASTGQLNTEAFF	TGTGCCTCAACGGGACAGCTGAACACTGAAGCTTTCTTT
.	TRBJ2-3	TRBV5-1	.	CASSLAGGGGTDTQYF	TGCGCCAGCAGCTTGGCCGGTGGCGGGGGCACAGATACGCAGTATTTT
.	TRBJ1-4	TRBV28	.	CASSLFSGLGEKLFF	TGTGCCAGCAGTTTATTCTCAGGTCTCGGAGAAAAACTGTTTTTT
.	TRBJ2-1	TRBV19	TRBD2	CASSNSGGAHEQFF	TGTGCCAGTAGTAACAGCGGGGGGGCCCATGAGCAGTTCTTC
.	TRBJ2-7	TRBV5-6	.	CASSSRQGGPYEQYF	TGTGCCAGCAGCTCTAGACAGGGAGGACCCTACGAGCAGTACTTC
once	TRBJ1-4	TRBV5-1	.	CASSLALRLYSEKLFF	TGCGCCAGCAGCTTGGCCCTTCGCCTCTACAGCGAAAAACTGTTTTTT
.	TRBJ1-5	TRBV19	.	CASRTMDSSNQPQHF	TGTGCCAGTAGGACGATGGACAGTAGCAATCAGCCCCAGCATTTT
once	TRBJ2-7	TRBV5-6	TRBD1	CASSLQGAPSEQYF	TGTGCCAGCAGCTTGCAGGGGGCGCCGAGCGAGCAGTACTTC
once	TRBJ1-2	TRBV3-1/TRBV3-2	.	CASSQVLLTSQRGGYTF	TGTGCCAGCAGCCAAGTCCTTTTGACTAGCCAGAGGGGAGGCTACACCTTC
.	TRBJ1-3	TRBV7-2	.	CASGTAGNTIYF	TGTGCTAGCGGCACAGCTGGAAACACCATATATTTT
.	TRBJ1-1	TRBV7-2	.	CASSLVSTNTEAFF	TGTGCCAGCAGCTTAGTTTCTACGAACACTGAAGCTTTCTTT
.	TRBJ1-2	TRBV6-5	TRBD1	CASRLNPGTGSGYTF	TGTGCCAGCAGGCTCAACCCCGGGACAGGGTCCGGCTACACCTTC
.	TRBJ1-5	TRBV7-2	.	CASSLVQGGRQPQHF	TGTGCCAGCAGCTTAGTCCAGGGTGGTCGGCAGCCCCAGCATTTT
.	TRBJ2-2	TRBV2	TRBD2	CASSVAGGNTGELFF	TGTGCCAGCAGTGTGGCGGGGGGTAACACCGGGGAGCTGTTTTTT
.	TRBJ1-6	TRBV5-5	.	CASSTRQASSYNSPLHF	TGTGCCAGCAGCACGAGACAGGCTAGCTCCTATAATTCACCCCTCCACTTT
.	TRBJ2-3	TRBV19	.	CASSMRQDTQYF	TGTGCCAGTAGTATGAGACAAGATACGCAGTATTTT
.	TRBJ1-2	TRBV28	TRBD1	CASRGRDREGGYTF	TGTGCCAGCAGGGGGCGGGACAGGGAAGGCGGCTACACCTTC
.	TRBJ2-2	TRBV7-9	TRBD2	CASSWGGTTGELFF	TGTGCCAGCAGCTGGGGAGGGACCACCGGGGAGCTGTTTTTT
.	TRBJ2-5	TRBV7-2	.	CASSPLEGTQYF	TGTGCCAGCAGCCCCCTTGAGGGGACCCAGTACTTC
few	TRBJ1-1	TRBV10-3	TRBD1	CAIGADRSGTEAFF	TGTGCCATCGGGGCGGACAGGTCAGGAACTGAAGCTTTCTTT
.	TRBJ2-2	TRBV6-5	TRBD1	CASRRGTGSTGELFF	TGTGCCAGCAGACGCGGGACAGGGTCCACCGGGGAGCTGTTTTTT
.	TRBJ2-3	TRBV10-3	TRBD2	CAIRLPGGDTQYF	TGTGCCATCAGGCTCCCGGGAGGAGATACGCAGTATTTT
.	TRBJ1-1	TRBV9	.	CASSVAVTGMATEAFF	TGTGCCAGCAGCGTAGCGGTCACAGGGATGGCCACTGAAGCTTTCTTT
.	TRBJ1-5	TRBV9	.	CASSVEGVDQPQHF	TGTGCCAGCAGCGTAGAGGGGGTGGATCAGCCCCAGCATTTT
.	TRBJ2-5	TRBV11-1	TRBD2	CASSSRLAGAETQYF	TGTGCCAGCAGCTCCCGACTAGCGGGGGCAGAGACCCAGTACTTC
.	TRBJ1-2	TRBV28	TRBD1	CATRQGARILSWYGYTF	TGTGCCACCAGACAGGGGGCGCGGATTCTCTCATGGTATGGCTACACCTTC
.	TRBJ2-2	TRBV2	TRBD2	CASGAKRGVTGELFF	TGTGCCAGCGGGGCTAAGCGGGGGGTCACCGGGGAGCTGTTTTTT
.	TRBJ2-7	TRBV9	TRBD2	CASSVAGLDSYEQYF	TGTGCCAGCAGCGTAGCGGGACTAGATTCCTACGAGCAGTACTTC
many	TRBJ1-2	TRBV19	.	CAIGGKANYGYTF	TGTGCAATCGGGGGAAAAGCTAACTATGGCTACACCTTC
.	TRBJ1-1	TRBV29-1	.	CSASRLEAFF	TGCAGCGCTTCCAGGCTTGAAGCTTTCTTT
.	TRBJ1-2	TRBV29-1	TRBD1	CSVGAPGQEFYGYTF	TGCAGCGTTGGAGCCCCGGGACAGGAGTTCTATGGCTACACCTTC
.	TRBJ2-3	TRBV19	.	CASRNTPGSTDTQYF	TGTGCCAGTAGAAACACCCCGGGATCGACAGATACGCAGTATTTT
.	TRBJ1-5	TRBV28	.	CASRGANQPQHF	TGTGCCAGCAGGGGGGCGAATCAGCCCCAGCATTTT
.	TRBJ1-4	TRBV4-1	TRBD1	CASSQDRTGKHEKLFF	TGCGCCAGCAGCCAAGATCGGACAGGGAAGCATGAAAAACTGTTTTTT
.	TRBJ1-2	TRBV6-5	.	CASSYFRGGYGYTF	TGTGCCAGCAGTTACTTTAGGGGAGGCTATGGCTACACCTTC